This T cell receptor beta chain was found in a study of identifying expanded T cells in peripheral blood. Whole-study results and caveats: Over approximately two and four weeks, about 15 and 19 clones changed, versus around 1.1 between replicates. Variance in clone template counts between roughly 2-week samples significantly increased with total template count across all healthy donors.

About this clone: What it binds is not known.

No infections or other immune events were documented during collection. V lost 2 bases and J 9 bases, leaving 14 bases between the germline ends. The CDR3 contains 13 residues. Germline V gives CDR1 MNHNS, CDR2 SASEGT. TCRdb's copy holds only in-frame clones and misses some; the assay was immunoSEQ multiplex PCR. The sample lists approximately 58,000 clones, about nine tenths seen once, with around 3.3% in the top ten. The chain has TRBV6-1 and TRBJ2-7; D is unclear. The receptor's source is a person between 18 and 75 years old in good health. The sequencing sample was made of blood. CDR3: CASSEKTPQRQYF. The CDR3 nucleotides read TGTGCCAGCAGTGAAAAGACACCCCAACGGCAGTACTTC.